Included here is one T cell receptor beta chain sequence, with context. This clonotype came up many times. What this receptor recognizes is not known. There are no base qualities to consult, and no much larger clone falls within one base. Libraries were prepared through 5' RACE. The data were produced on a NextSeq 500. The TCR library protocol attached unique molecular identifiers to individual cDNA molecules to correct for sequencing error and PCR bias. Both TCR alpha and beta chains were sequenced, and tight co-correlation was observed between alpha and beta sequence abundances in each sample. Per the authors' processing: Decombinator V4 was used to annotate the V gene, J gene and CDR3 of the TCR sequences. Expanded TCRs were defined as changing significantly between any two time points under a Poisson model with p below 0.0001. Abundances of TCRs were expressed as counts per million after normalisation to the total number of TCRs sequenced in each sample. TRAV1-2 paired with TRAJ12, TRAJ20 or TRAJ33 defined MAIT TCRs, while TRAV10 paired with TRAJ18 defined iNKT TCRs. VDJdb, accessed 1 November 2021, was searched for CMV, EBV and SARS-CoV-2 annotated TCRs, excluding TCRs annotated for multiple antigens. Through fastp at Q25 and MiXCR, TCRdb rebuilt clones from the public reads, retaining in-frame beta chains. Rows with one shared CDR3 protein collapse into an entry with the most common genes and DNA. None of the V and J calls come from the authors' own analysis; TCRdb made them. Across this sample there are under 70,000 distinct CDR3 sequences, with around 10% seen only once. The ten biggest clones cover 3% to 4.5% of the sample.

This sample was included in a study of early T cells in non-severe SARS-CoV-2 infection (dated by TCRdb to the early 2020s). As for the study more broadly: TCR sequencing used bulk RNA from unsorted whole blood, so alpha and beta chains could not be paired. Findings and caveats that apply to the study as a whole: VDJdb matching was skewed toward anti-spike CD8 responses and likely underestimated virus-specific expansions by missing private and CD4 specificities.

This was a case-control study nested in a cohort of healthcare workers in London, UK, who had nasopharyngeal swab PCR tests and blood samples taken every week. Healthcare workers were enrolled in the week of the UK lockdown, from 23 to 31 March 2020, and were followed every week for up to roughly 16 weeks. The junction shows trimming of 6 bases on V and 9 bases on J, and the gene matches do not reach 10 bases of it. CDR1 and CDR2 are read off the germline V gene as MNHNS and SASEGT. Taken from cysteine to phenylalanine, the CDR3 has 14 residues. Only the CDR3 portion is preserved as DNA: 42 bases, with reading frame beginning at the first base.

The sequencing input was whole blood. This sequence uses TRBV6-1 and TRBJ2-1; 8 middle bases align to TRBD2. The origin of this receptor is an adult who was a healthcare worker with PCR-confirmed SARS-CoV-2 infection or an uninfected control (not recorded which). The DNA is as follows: TGTGCCAGCAGACGCCCCGGGACTAGTCCTGAGCAGTTCTTC. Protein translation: CASRRPGTSPEQFF.